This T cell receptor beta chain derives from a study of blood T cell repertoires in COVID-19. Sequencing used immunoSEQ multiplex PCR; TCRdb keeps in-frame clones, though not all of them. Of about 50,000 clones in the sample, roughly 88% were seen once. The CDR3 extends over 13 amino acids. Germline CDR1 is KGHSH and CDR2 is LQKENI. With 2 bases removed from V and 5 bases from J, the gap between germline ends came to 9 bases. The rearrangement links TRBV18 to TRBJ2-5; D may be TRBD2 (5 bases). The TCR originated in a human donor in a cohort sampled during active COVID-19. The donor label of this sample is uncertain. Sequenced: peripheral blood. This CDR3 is CASSPGLYETQYF. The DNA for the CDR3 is TGTGCCAGCTCACCAGGACTCTACGAGACCCAGTACTTC.